This T cell receptor beta chain was sequenced for a study of Ad26.COV2.S vaccination and SARS-CoV-2 variants. As to treatment: some 20 received Ad26.COV2.S at low or high dose, single or two shots; a few received placebo; per-sample allocation not given. It was on day 63 after the first vaccine or placebo injection that samples were taken. Assay used: immunoSEQ multiplex PCR; TCRdb lists only in-frame clones, some missing. The table shows about 390,000 clones, with approximately 90% occurring only once. Germline V gene data show CDR1 as LGHDT and CDR2 as YNNKEL (reference sequence). The CDR3 covers 12 residues. V was pared by 1 base and J by 4 bases, with 1 base between.

This rearrangement joins TRBV3-1 (or the pseudogene TRBV3-2) to TRBJ2-2; no reliable D call. This specimen was peripheral blood, taken in a trial of Ad26.COV2.S vaccine versus placebo. The receptor comes from a person aged 18-65 years who received the Ad26.COV2.S COVID-19 vaccine or a placebo. The CDR3 DNA reads TGTGCCAGCAGCCAAGTCACCGGGGAGCTGTTTTTT. This translates into CASSQVTGELFF.